The 26 T cell receptor beta chains below were found in one sample sequenced in a study of blood T cell repertoires in COVID-19. The method was immunoSEQ multiplex PCR; TCRdb's version includes in-frame clones alone and lacks a portion of them. In the table there are 150,000 to 200,000 clones, 60% to 80% of which are singletons. Sequenced material: peripheral blood. These receptors were obtained from a man in his 70s with acute or convalescent COVID-19.

The rearrangement uses TRBV5-1 and TRBJ1-6; tentatively, D is TRBD1 (5 bases). Per germline, CDR1 SGHRS and CDR2 YFSETQ. Trimming took 4 bases from V and 7 from J, leaving 12 bases between them. The CDR3 runs 14 residues. CDR3 sequence reads: CASSPDRLNSPLHF. DNA of the CDR3: TGCGCCAGCAGCCCAGACAGACTGAATTCACCCCTCCACTTT.

The chain combines TRBV30 with TRBJ2-5, with D perhaps TRBD2 (5 bases). This CDR3 comprises 15 residues. Germline V gene data show CDR1 as GTSNPN and CDR2 as SVGIG (reference sequence). V shed 0 bases and J shed 5 bases, with 16 bases lying between them. The CDR3 region has the DNA TGTGCCTGGAGTGTAGGCCTAGCCGTCCAGGAGACCCAGTACTTC. This sequence encodes CAWSVGLAVQETQYF.

V usage is TRBV7-2 and J usage is TRBJ2-7, with TRBD2 identical over 12 bases. V lost 4 bases, J lost 5 bases, and 3 bases stayed unmatched. The CDR3 loop spans 14 amino acids. The V gene's germline CDR1 is SGHTA and CDR2 FQGNSA. The CDR3 nucleotides read TGTGCCAGCAGCTCGACTAGCGGGGGTGACGAGCAGTACTTC. It specifies CASSSTSGGDEQYF.

This clone was recorded a few times. The rearrangement links TRBV28 to TRBJ1-4; D possibly corresponds to TRBD1 (5 bases). This CDR3 comprises 17 residues. Germline V gene sequence: CDR1 MDHEN, CDR2 SYDVKM. Trimming pared 10 bases from V and 0 bases from J, leaving 21 bases between. The DNA for the CDR3 is TGTGCCACTGCGCCAGGGTTGGTGTCTGCAACTAATGAAAAACTGTTTTTT. Translated: CATAPGLVSATNEKLFF.

The V gene is TRBV7-2, the J gene TRBJ1-2; 7 bases are shared with TRBD1. Germline CDR1 SGHTA, CDR2 FQGNSA. The CDR3 sequence is 16 residues long. The J segment lost 6 bases and the V segment lost 1 base, leaving 11 bases of the junction unmatched. CDR3 nucleotides: TGTGCCAGCAGCTTAGACGGGACAGTACTTGGGGATGGCTACACCTTC. Protein product: CASSLDGTVLGDGYTF.

This rearrangement joins TRBV28 to TRBJ2-5; 12 nucleotides align to TRBD2. The trim removed 5 bases at V and 5 bases at J, leaving 9 bases unmatched. The CDR3 has 16 amino acids. Per the germline V gene, CDR1 is MDHEN and CDR2 is SYDVKM. CDR3 protein: CASSPAGTSGRETQYF. DNA for the CDR3: TGTGCCAGCAGTCCAGCCGGGACTAGCGGGCGCGAGACCCAGTACTTC.

The CDR3 DNA reads as TGTGCCAGCAAGATATTACTGAGCTCTGGAAACACCATATATTTT. Protein product: CASKILLSSGNTIYF. This chain connects TRBV2 to TRBJ1-3; the D is unclear. V was clipped by 7 bases and J by 0 bases, with 13 bases between them. The V gene's germline CDR1 is SNHLY and CDR2 FYNNEI. CDR3 length: 15 amino acids.

The chain joins TRBV20-1 to TRBJ2-3; the D is unclear. The CDR3 runs 11 residues. CDR1 is DFQATT and CDR2 is SNEGSKA in the germline V gene (reference sequence). V dropped 0 bases and J dropped 6 bases, with 4 bases sitting between them. DNA of the CDR3: TGCAGTGCTAGAGATCTCGATACGCAGTATTTT. It is translated as CSARDLDTQYF.

The chain is built from TRBV18 and TRBJ2-7, with 11 bases matching TRBD1. J gave up 1 base and V 1 base, and 3 bases lay outside the gene matches. The germline V gene has CDR1 KGHSH and CDR2 LQKENI. The CDR3 extends over 16 amino acids. As DNA, the CDR3 is TGTGCCAGCTCACCACGGGACAGGGGGTTTTCCTACGAGCAGTACTTC. Translated, it gives CASSPRDRGFSYEQYF.

The J gene is TRBJ2-1, the V gene TRBV6-1, with 12 bases aligning to TRBD2. There are 18 residues in the CDR3. The V segment lost 4 bases and the J segment 6 bases; nucleotides outside the gene matches: 13. Germline V gene data show CDR1 as MNHNS and CDR2 as SASEGT. CDR3 nucleotide sequence: TGTGCCAGCAGTGGGGAACTGACTAGCGGGGGTAGGATCAATGAGCAGTTCTTC. As protein: CASSGELTSGGRINEQFF.

A few counts support this clone. The gene calls are TRBV7-6 and TRBJ2-3, with 9 bases aligning to TRBD2. In germline, CDR1 is SGHVS, CDR2 FNYEAQ. The V and J ends lost 2 bases and 3 bases, in that order; junction bases with no gene match: 6. CDR3 size: 16 residues. The CDR3, as DNA: TGTGCCAGCAGCTTAAGTCTAGCGGGACCTACAGATACGCAGTATTTT. It specifies CASSLSLAGPTDTQYF.

This sequence joins TRBV18 and TRBJ2-2, with D unresolved. Germline V gene lookup returns CDR1 KGHSH and CDR2 LQKENI. V was shortened by 3 bases and J by 13 bases, with 15 bases between the two germline ends. The CDR3 totals 13 residues. The CDR3 DNA reads TGTGCCAGCTCACCGACCGCGGAATCGGGGCTGTTTTTT. Its translation: CASSPTAESGLFF.

For the CDR3, the DNA is TGTGCCAGCAGCTTCGGAGGGGTGAATGAGCAGTTCTTC. Translating it yields CASSFGGVNEQFF. J is TRBJ2-1 and V is TRBV11-2; tentatively, D is TRBD2 (6 bases). Trimming took off 3 bases at V and 7 bases at J, with 10 bases between the two ends. CDR1 and CDR2 (germline): SGHAT, FQNNGV. This CDR3 comprises 13 residues.

The chain uses TRBV3-1 (or the pseudogene TRBV3-2) and TRBJ1-6; D is unclear. The CDR3 runs 12 residues. Germline V gives CDR1 LGHDT, CDR2 YNNKEL (reference sequence). The V and J ends lost 0 bases and 16 bases respectively, with 10 bases between them. CDR3 bases: TGTGCCAGCAGCCAAGATACAGCCGGTCTCCACTTT. Its protein product is CASSQDTAGLHF.

The J gene is TRBJ1-6, the V gene TRBV25-1; a possible D gene is TRBD1 (5 bases). Trimming shortened V by 1 base and J by 10 bases, and 11 bases separated the two germline ends. Germline CDR1 MGHDK, CDR2 SYGVNS. The CDR3 spans 14 residues. The CDR3 DNA reads as TGTGCCAGCAGTGAATTCAGGGAAGAATCACCCCTCCACTTT. Its protein product is CASSEFREESPLHF.

The chain employs TRBV28 and TRBJ2-7, with 10 bases aligning to TRBD1. V lost 4 bases and J lost 2; bases outside the gene matches: 5. Germline CDR1 is MDHEN and CDR2 is SYDVKM. CDR3 length: 15 amino acids. The CDR3 DNA sequence: TGTGCCAGCAGTTCACCCGGACAGGGGGCCTACGAGCAGTACTTC. Its protein is CASSSPGQGAYEQYF.

The chain couples TRBV19 to TRBJ1-3; 8 positions match TRBD1. The CDR3 is 16 amino acids. From germline, CDR1 is LNHDA and CDR2 SQIVND (reference sequence). Trimming took 5 bases from V and 0 from J; bases not matched to a gene: 6. DNA for the CDR3: TGTGCCAGTAGTCTAGGGACAGGAGCCTCTGGAAACACCATATATTTT. It encodes CASSLGTGASGNTIYF. The full variable domain, completed using reference TRBV19 and TRBJ1-3, is DGGITQSPKYLFRKEGQNVTLSCEQNLNHDAMYWYRQDPGQGLRLIYYSQIVNDFQKGDIAEGYSVSREKKESFPLTVTSAQKNPTAFYLCASSLGTGASGNTIYFGEGSWLTVV.

The sample holds one count of this clone. The chain links TRBV3-1 (or the pseudogene TRBV3-2) to TRBJ1-2; D is possibly TRBD1 (6 bases). The CDR3 extends over 13 amino acids. Germline lookup yields CDR1 LGHDT and CDR2 YNNKEL (reference sequence). Trimming removed 4 bases from V and 2 bases from J, with 8 bases in between. CDR3 sequence reads: CASSRQDNYGYTF. The CDR3 region has the DNA TGTGCCAGCAGCCGACAGGACAACTATGGCTACACCTTC.

The chain uses TRBV9 and TRBJ1-1, with TRBD1 matching over 7 bases. Losses at the gene ends were 5 bases for V and 1 base for J; bases not matched to a gene: 8. The CDR3 sequence is 15 residues long. Germline V lookup: CDR1 SGDLS, CDR2 YYNGEE. CDR3: CASSLEGARNTEAFF. Written as DNA, the CDR3 is TGTGCCAGCAGTCTAGAGGGGGCGAGGAACACTGAAGCTTTCTTT.

The rearrangement uses TRBV11-3 and TRBJ1-3; 7 nucleotides line up with TRBD1. The CDR3 has 16 amino acids. The V segment lost 1 base and the J segment 3 bases; nucleotides outside the gene matches: 6. Germline lookup yields CDR1 SGHNT and CDR2 YENEEA. The CDR3 nucleotides are TGTGCCAGCAGCTTAGGAACGGGACAGCTTGGAAACACCATATATTTT. Translation gives CASSLGTGQLGNTIYF.

The gene calls are TRBV27 and TRBJ1-3; TRBD1 might be the D (5 bases). Germline lookup yields CDR1 MNHEY and CDR2 SMNVEV (reference sequence). Trimming removed 2 bases at V and 0 bases at J, with 17 bases between. The CDR3 runs to 18 residues. The CDR3 loop is CASSLGSPATGSGNTIYF. The DNA for the CDR3 is TGTGCCAGCAGTTTAGGGTCCCCGGCAACAGGCTCTGGAAACACCATATATTTT.

This chain links TRBV11-2 with TRBJ1-1; no reliable D call. This CDR3 spans 14 amino acids. Germline assignment: CDR1 SGHAT and CDR2 FQNNGV. V was cut by 0 bases and J by 1 base, with 6 bases left in between. DNA of the CDR3: TGTGCCAGCAGCTTAGAGTGGCAGAACACTGAAGCTTTCTTT. Encoded protein: CASSLEWQNTEAFF.

This clone has just one count. The V and J genes are TRBV11-2 and TRBJ2-1, with a weak D call TRBD2 (5 bases). Between the trimmed V and J ends, which lost 1 base and 2 bases, there was a span of 15 bases. This CDR3 has 17 amino acids. The germline V gene has CDR1 SGHAT and CDR2 FQNNGV. The CDR3 protein is CASSLGPEGFPYNEQFF. The CDR3 DNA reads as TGTGCCAGCAGCTTAGGACCCGAGGGTTTTCCCTACAATGAGCAGTTCTTC.

This sequence joins TRBV19 and TRBJ1-6; TRBD1 agrees at 8 bases. The germline CDR1 and CDR2 sequences are LNHDA and SQIVND (reference sequence). The CDR3 spans 15 residues. Unmatched junction bases numbered 8, after V lost 5 bases and J lost 8 bases. The DNA for the CDR3 is TGTGCCAGTAGTGCACGACAGGGGATGGATTCACCCCTCCACTTT. Its translation: CASSARQGMDSPLHF.

The count of this clone is one. A junction end diverges from the germline sequence, so it may reflect a read error. The V gene is TRBV7-2, the J gene TRBJ1-2; TRBD1 might be the D (5 bases). The CDR3 runs to 14 residues. Germline CDR1 SGHTA, CDR2 FQGNSA. The DNA of the CDR3 is TGTGCCAGCAGCTTAGGCGGCAGGGTCTATGACTACACCTTC. Amino acid sequence: CASSLGGRVYDYTF.

The chain uses TRBV3-1 (or the pseudogene TRBV3-2) and TRBJ1-2; perhaps TRBD1 as D (5 bases). Per the germline V gene, CDR1 is LGHDT and CDR2 is YNNKEL (reference sequence). There are 14 residues in the CDR3. Deletions cut 0 bases from V and 6 bases from J, with 11 bases between. The CDR3 sequence is CASSQDRRAHGYTF. The DNA of the CDR3 is TGTGCCAGCAGCCAAGATCGCAGGGCCCATGGCTACACCTTC.